This is a list of T cell receptor beta chains from one sample in a study of blood T cell repertoires in COVID-19. Repertoires were generated with immunoSEQ multiplex PCR, while TCRdb's copy carries only in-frame clones and drops some. This sample has roughly 250,000 clones, with approximately 91% found just once. Sample: PBMCs or T cells enriched from blood (not recorded which). The source is a woman aged 35 to 49 with acute COVID-19. CDR3s include the opening cysteine and the closing phenylalanine or tryptophan. A D gene is named only where the DNA matches it firmly. Size tells how often a clone was seen (once, few, many) or the class of an expanded clone, and some rows leave it out.

>TRBJ2-7|TRBD1|.|15|TRBV28
CASIREGTGSGEQYF
TGTGCCAGCATCCGAGAGGGGACAGGGTCCGGCGAGCAGTACTTC
>TRBJ2-3|.|.|15|TRBV15
CATSRDAQRTDTQYF
TGTGCCACCAGCAGAGATGCCCAGCGAACAGATACGCAGTATTTT
>TRBJ2-3|TRBD2|once|15|TRBV6-6
CASFGLGTNAGTQYF
TGTGCCAGCTTCGGACTAGGGACGAACGCGGGTACGCAGTATTTT
>TRBJ2-1|TRBD2|.|16|TRBV7-3
CASSLVAGTAYNEQFF
TGTGCCAGCAGCTTAGTAGCGGGGACTGCCTACAATGAGCAGTTCTTC
>TRBJ2-2|TRBD2|.|15|TRBV3-1/TRBV3-2
CASSPGTGGTGELFF
TGTGCCAGCAGCCCCGGCACGGGAGGTACCGGGGAGCTGTTTTTT
>TRBJ2-7|.|.|15|TRBV30
CAWKDLTGTNHEQYF
TGTGCCTGGAAGGACTTGACAGGAACGAACCACGAGCAGTACTTC
>TRBJ2-7|.|.|11|TRBV5-1
CASSSAYEQYF
TGCGCCAGCAGCTCCGCCTACGAGCAGTACTTC
>TRBJ2-5|TRBD1|.|15|TRBV27
CASSLYGQGGGTQYF
TGTGCCAGCAGTTTATATGGACAGGGGGGAGGGACCCAGTACTTC
>TRBJ1-5|.|.|15|TRBV3-1/TRBV3-2
CASSQEHRANQPQHF
TGTGCCAGCAGCCAAGAACACAGGGCGAATCAGCCCCAGCATTTT
>TRBJ1-5|.|once|14|TRBV19
CASSASGFGQPQHF
TGTGCCAGTAGTGCATCAGGGTTCGGTCAGCCCCAGCATTTT
>TRBJ1-3|.|.|14|TRBV28
CASFRGTSGNTIYF
TGTGCCAGCTTCAGGGGCACCTCTGGAAACACCATATATTTT
>TRBJ1-1|TRBD1|few|15|TRBV2
CASGGQGTRFTEAFF
TGTGCCAGCGGAGGACAGGGGACTAGATTTACTGAAGCTTTCTTT
>TRBJ2-3|TRBD2|.|15|TRBV7-2
CASSFEGRVADTQYF
TGTGCCAGCAGCTTTGAAGGGAGGGTCGCAGATACGCAGTATTTT
>TRBJ1-1|TRBD1|once|16|TRBV11-3
CASSLDLTGDGTEAFF
TGTGCCAGCAGCTTAGATCTTACAGGGGATGGCACTGAAGCTTTCTTT
>TRBJ1-6|TRBD1|.|15|TRBV5-5
CASSWEDRGDSPLHF
TGTGCCAGCAGCTGGGAGGACAGGGGTGATTCACCCCTCCACTTT
>TRBJ2-7|.|.|14|TRBV2
CASSEAGRGYEQYF
TGTGCCAGCAGTGAAGCGGGCAGGGGATACGAGCAGTACTTC
>TRBJ1-1|.|.|17|TRBV11-2
CASSLAGRRSGNTEAFF
TGTGCCAGCAGCTTAGCGGGGAGGAGGTCAGGAAACACTGAAGCTTTCTTT